This TCR beta chain stems from a study of T cells in Graves' hyperthyroidism and ophthalmopathy. Study outcomes and limitations: Ophthalmopathy could be told apart from stable hyperthyroidism with a 13 V-J model. The model predicted ophthalmopathy a median roughly six months before onset.

The V gene's germline CDR1 is MDHEN and CDR2 SYDVKM. This CDR3 has 15 residues. Hyperthyroidism patients were newly diagnosed, had disease duration under 2 months, and were aged 18 to 65 years. Diagnosis rested on symptoms, serum thyroxine and TRAb, thyroid ultrasound, and orbital computed tomography. This clonotype was seen more than once but under ten times. The antigen is not known. A much more abundant neighbour one base away suggests this may be a read error. Using RNA transcripts as the source, TCR beta CDR3 regions were amplified. First-round RT-PCR with HTBI primers amplified the TCR CDR3 region. TCRdb fed the multiplex PCR reads into MiXCR, producing one record per CDR3 protein. The sample has about 360,000 distinct CDR3 sequences, less than 15% seen once.

The chain couples TRBV28 to TRBJ2-5; possibly TRBD1 or TRBD2 for D (6 bases each). The receptor comes from a woman between 18 and 29 years old with Graves' hyperthyroidism. Material for sequencing was blood. As DNA, the CDR3 is TGTGCCGGCAGTCTGTCGGGGGCACAACAAGAGACCCAGTACTTC. This encodes CAGSLSGAQQETQYF. The entire variable domain, with the rest obtained from reference TRBV28 and TRBJ2-5, is as follows: DVKVTQSSRYLVKRTGEKVFLECVQDMDHENMFWYRQDPGLGLRLIYFSYDVKMKEKGDIPEGYSVSREKKERFSLILESASTNQTSMYLCAGSLSGAQQETQYFGPGTRLLVL.